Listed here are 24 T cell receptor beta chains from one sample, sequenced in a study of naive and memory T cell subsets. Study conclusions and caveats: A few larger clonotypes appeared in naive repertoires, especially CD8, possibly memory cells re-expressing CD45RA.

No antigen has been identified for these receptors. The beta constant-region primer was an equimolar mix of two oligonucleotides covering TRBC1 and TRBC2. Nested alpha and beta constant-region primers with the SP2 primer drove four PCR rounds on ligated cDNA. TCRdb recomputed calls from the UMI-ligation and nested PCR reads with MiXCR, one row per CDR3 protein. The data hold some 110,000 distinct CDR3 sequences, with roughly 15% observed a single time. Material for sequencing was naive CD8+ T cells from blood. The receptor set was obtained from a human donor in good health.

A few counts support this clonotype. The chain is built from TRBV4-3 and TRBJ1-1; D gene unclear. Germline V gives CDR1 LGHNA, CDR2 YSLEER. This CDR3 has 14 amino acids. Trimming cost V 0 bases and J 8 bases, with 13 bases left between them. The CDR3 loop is CASSQDPPETEAFF. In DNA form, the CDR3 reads TGCGCCAGCAGCCAAGACCCCCCGGAGACAGAAGCTTTCTTT.

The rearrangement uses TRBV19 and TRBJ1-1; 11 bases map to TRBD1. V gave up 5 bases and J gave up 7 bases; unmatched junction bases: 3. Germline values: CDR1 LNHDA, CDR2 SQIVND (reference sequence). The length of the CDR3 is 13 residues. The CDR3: CASSLGQGVEAFF. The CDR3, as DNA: TGTGCCAGTAGTTTGGGACAGGGGGTTGAAGCTTTCTTT. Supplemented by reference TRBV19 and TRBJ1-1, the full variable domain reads DGGITQSPKYLFRKEGQNVTLSCEQNLNHDAMYWYRQDPGQGLRLIYYSQIVNDFQKGDIAEGYSVSREKKESFPLTVTSAQKNPTAFYLCASSLGQGVEAFFGQGTRLTVV.

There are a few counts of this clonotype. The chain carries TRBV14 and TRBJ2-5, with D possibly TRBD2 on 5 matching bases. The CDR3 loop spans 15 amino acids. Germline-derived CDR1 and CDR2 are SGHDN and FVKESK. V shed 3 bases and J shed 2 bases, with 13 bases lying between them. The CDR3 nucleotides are TGTGCCAGCAGCCACCCGGACTGGTATCAAGAGACCCAGTACTTC. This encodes CASSHPDWYQETQYF.

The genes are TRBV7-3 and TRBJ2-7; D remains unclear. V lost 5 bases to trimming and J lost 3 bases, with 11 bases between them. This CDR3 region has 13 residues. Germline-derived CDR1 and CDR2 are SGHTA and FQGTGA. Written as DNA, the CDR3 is TGTGCCAGCAGCCCCACGACTGTCTACGAGCAGTACTTC. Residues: CASSPTTVYEQYF.

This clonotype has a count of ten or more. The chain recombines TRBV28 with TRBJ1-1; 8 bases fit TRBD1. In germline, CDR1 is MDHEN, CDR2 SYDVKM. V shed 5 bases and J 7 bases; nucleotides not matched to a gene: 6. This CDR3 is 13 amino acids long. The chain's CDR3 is CASSDRGPLEAFF. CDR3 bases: TGTGCCAGCAGTGACAGGGGCCCGCTTGAAGCTTTCTTT.

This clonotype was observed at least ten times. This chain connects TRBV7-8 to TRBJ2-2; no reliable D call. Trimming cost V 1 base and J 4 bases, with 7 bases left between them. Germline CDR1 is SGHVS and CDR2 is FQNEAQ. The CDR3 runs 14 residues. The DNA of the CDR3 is TGTGCCAGCAGCTTAGGGGCTTCCACCGGGGAGCTGTTTTTT. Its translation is CASSLGASTGELFF.

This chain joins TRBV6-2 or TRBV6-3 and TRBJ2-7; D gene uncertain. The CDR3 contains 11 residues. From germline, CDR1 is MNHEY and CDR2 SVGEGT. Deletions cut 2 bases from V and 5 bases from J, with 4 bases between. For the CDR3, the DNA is TGTGCCAGCAGTTACGTCCACGAGCAGTACTTC. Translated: CASSYVHEQYF.

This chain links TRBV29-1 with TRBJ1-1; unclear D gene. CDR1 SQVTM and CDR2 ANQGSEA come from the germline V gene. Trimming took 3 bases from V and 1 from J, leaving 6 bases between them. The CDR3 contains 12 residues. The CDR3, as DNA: TGCAGCGTTGAGGACCGGAACACTGAAGCTTTCTTT. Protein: CSVEDRNTEAFF.

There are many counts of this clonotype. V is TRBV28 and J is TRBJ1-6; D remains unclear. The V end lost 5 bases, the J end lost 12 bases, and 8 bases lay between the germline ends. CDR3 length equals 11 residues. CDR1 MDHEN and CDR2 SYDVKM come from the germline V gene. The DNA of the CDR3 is TGTGCCAGCAGTCTGTCGGGACCCCTCCACTTT. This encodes CASSLSGPLHF. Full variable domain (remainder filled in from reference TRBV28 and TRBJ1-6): DVKVTQSSRYLVKRTGEKVFLECVQDMDHENMFWYRQDPGLGLRLIYFSYDVKMKEKGDIPEGYSVSREKKERFSLILESASTNQTSMYLCASSLSGPLHFGNGTRLTVT.

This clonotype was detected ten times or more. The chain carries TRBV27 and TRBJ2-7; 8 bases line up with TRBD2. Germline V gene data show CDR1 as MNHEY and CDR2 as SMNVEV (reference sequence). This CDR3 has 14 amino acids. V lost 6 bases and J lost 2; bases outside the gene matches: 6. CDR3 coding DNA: TGTGCCAGCAGGGCGGGACTAGGGGCCTACGAGCAGTACTTC. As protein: CASRAGLGAYEQYF.

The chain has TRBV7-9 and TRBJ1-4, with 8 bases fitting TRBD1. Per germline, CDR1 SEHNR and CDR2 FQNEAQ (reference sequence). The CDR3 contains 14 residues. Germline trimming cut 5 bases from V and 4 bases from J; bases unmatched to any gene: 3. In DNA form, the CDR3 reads TGTGCCAGCAGCCCGACAGGGGTTAATGAAAAACTGTTTTTT. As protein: CASSPTGVNEKLFF.

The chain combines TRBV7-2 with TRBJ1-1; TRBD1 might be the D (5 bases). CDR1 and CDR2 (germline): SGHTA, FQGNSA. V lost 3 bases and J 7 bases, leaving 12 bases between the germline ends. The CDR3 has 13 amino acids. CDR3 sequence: CASSFVQGGEAFF. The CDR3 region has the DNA TGTGCCAGCAGCTTCGTGCAGGGCGGTGAAGCTTTCTTT. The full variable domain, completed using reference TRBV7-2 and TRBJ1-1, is GAGVSQSPSNKVTEKGKDVELRCDPISGHTALYWYRQSLGQGLEFLIYFQGNSAPDKSGLPSDRFSAERTGGSVSTLTIQRTQQEDSAVYLCASSFVQGGEAFFGQGTRLTVV.

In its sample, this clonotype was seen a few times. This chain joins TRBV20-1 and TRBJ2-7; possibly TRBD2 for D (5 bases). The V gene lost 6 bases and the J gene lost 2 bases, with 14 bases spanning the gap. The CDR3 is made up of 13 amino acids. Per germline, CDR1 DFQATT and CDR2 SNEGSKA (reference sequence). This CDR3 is CSAQGLATYEQYF. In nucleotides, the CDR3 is TGCAGTGCCCAAGGACTGGCCACCTACGAGCAGTACTTC.

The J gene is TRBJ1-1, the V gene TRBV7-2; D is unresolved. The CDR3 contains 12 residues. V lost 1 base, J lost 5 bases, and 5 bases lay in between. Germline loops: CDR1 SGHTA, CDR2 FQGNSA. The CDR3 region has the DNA TGTGCCAGCAGCTTAGGGTGGACTGAAGCTTTCTTT. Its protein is CASSLGWTEAFF. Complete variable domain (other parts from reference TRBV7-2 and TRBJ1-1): GAGVSQSPSNKVTEKGKDVELRCDPISGHTALYWYRQSLGQGLEFLIYFQGNSAPDKSGLPSDRFSAERTGGSVSTLTIQRTQQEDSAVYLCASSLGWTEAFFGQGTRLTVV.

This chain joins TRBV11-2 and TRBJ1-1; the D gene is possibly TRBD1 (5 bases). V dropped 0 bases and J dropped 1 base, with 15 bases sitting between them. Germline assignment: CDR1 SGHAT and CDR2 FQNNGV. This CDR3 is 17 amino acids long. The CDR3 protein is CASSLDAGGSRNTEAFF. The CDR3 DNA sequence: TGTGCCAGCAGCTTAGACGCCGGGGGTTCGAGGAACACTGAAGCTTTCTTT.

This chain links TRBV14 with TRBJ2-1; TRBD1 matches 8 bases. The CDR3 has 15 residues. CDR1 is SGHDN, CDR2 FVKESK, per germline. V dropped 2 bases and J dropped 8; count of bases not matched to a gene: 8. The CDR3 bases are TGTGCCAGCAGCCAATCTCCGACAGGGGCCTATGAGCAGTTCTTC. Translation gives CASSQSPTGAYEQFF.

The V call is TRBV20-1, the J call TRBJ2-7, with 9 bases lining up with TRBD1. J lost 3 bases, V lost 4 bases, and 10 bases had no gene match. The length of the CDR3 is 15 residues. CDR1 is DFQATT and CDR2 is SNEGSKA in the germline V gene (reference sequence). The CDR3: CSANSRTGEIYEQYF. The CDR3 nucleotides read TGCAGTGCTAACAGCCGGACAGGGGAAATCTACGAGCAGTACTTC.

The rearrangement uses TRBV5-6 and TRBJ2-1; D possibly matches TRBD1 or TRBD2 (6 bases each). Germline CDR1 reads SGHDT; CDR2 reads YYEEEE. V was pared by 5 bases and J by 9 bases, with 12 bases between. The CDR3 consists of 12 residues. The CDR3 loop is CASSKGGSEQFF. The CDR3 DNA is TGTGCCAGCAGTAAGGGGGGCAGTGAGCAGTTCTTC. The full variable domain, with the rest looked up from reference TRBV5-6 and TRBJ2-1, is DAGVTQSPTHLIKTRGQQVTLRCSPKSGHDTVSWYQQALGQGPQFIFQYYEEEERQRGNFPDRFSGHQFPNYSSELNVNALLLGDSALYLCASSKGGSEQFFGPGTRLTVL.

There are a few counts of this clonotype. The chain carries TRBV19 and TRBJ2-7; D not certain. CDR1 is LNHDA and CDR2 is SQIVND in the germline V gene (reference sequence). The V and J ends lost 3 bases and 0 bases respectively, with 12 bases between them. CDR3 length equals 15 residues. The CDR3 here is CASSIFGGPSYEQYF. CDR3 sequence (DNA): TGTGCCAGTAGTATTTTCGGCGGCCCCTCCTACGAGCAGTACTTC.

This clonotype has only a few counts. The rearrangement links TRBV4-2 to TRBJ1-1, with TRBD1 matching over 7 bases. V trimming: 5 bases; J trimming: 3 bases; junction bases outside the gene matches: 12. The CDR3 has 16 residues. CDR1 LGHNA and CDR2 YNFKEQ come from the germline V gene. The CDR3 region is CASSYELGQVDTEAFF. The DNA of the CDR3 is TGTGCCAGCAGCTACGAACTCGGACAGGTGGACACTGAAGCTTTCTTT.

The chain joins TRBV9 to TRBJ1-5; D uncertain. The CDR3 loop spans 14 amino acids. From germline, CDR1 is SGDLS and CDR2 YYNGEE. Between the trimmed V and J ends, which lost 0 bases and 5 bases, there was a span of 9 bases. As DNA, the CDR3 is TGTGCCAGCAGCGTAGGTGGGGAACATCAGCCCCAGCATTTT. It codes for CASSVGGEHQPQHF.

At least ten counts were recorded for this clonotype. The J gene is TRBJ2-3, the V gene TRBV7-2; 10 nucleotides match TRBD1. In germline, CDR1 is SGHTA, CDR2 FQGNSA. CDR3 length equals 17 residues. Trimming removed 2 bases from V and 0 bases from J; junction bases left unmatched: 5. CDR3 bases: TGTGCCAGCAGCTTACAGTGGACAGGGGGGAGCACAGATACGCAGTATTTT. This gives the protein CASSLQWTGGSTDTQYF.

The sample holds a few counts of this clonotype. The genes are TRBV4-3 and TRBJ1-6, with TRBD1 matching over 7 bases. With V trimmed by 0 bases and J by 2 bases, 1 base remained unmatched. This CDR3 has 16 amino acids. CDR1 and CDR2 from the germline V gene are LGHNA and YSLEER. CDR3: CASSQDRGTYNSPLHF. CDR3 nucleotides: TGCGCCAGCAGCCAAGACAGGGGGACCTATAATTCACCCCTCCACTTT.

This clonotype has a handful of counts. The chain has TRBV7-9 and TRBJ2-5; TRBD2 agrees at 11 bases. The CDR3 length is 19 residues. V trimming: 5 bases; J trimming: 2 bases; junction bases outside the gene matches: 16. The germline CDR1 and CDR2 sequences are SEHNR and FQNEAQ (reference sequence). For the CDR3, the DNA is TGTGCCAGCAGCGCCGGAGCTAGCGGGGGGCTCAGGACTCAAGAGACCCAGTACTTC. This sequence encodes CASSAGASGGLRTQETQYF. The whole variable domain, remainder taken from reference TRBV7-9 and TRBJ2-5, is DTGVSQNPRHKITKRGQNVTFRCDPISEHNRLYWYRQTLGQGPEFLTYFQNEAQLEKSRLLSDRFSAERPKGSFSTLEIQRTEQGDSAMYLCASSAGASGGLRTQETQYFGPGTRLLVL.